The following is a T cell receptor (beta chain) sequence with its context. Treatment indicated: over 15 received Ad26.COV2.S at low or high dose, single or two shots; several received placebo; per-sample allocation not given. Material that was analyzed had been drawn on day 63 after the first vaccine or placebo injection. In Boston, an adult donor aged 18-55 years took part. TCRdb's table, derived via immunoSEQ multiplex PCR, lists solely in-frame clones and lacks some. The sample has 300,000 to 400,000 clones, over 75% seen once. The sample originates from a study of Ad26.COV2.S vaccination and SARS-CoV-2 variants. Across the study: Intramuscular Ad26.COV2.S at 5x10^10 or 1x10^11 viral particles.

CDR3 length: 15 residues. CDR1 is MRHNA, CDR2 SNTAGT, per germline. V was trimmed by 4 bases and J by 2 bases, leaving 13 bases between them. The sequence derives from a person aged 18-65 years who received the Ad26.COV2.S COVID-19 vaccine or a placebo. The specimen was peripheral blood, collected in a trial of Ad26.COV2.S vaccine versus placebo. This chain uses TRBV6-4 with TRBJ2-3; D call uncertain. The CDR3 region is CASSALYDFTDTQYF. The CDR3 nucleotides read TGTGCCAGCAGTGCTCTGTACGACTTCACAGATACGCAGTATTTT.